This T cell receptor (beta chain) was captured in a study of beta chain features in type 1 diabetes. Averaging roughly 120 mL, one heparinised blood draw came from each individual donor. Findings and caveats of the study: A closer apparent resemblance between naive, central memory and Treg TCRB repertoires was seen in patients than in healthy donors. All four CD4+ subsets from Type 1 diabetes patients carried moderately but significantly shorter TCRB CDR3s. Cells expressing TCR highly could be over-represented by cDNA sequencing.

V was pared by 3 bases and J by 5 bases, with 15 bases of the junction left unmatched. In germline, CDR1 is MGHRA, CDR2 YSYEKL. This CDR3 region has 17 residues. Isolated RNA was reverse transcribed in full, so expressed TCRB transcripts were sequenced. Method: immunoSEQ multiplex PCR; TCRdb's copy keeps in-frame clones and lacks some. This table holds approximately 160,000 clones, 63% found once. Comment on this clone: Its target is unknown.

J is TRBJ2-7 and V is TRBV4-1; 8 bases line up with TRBD1. Sequencing was carried out using naive CD4+ T cells from blood. This sequence originates from a man under 40 with type 1 diabetes. For the CDR3, the DNA is TGCGCCAGCAGCCAGGCGGACAGGGCTAAACCGAGGGACGAGCAGTACTTC. Encoded protein: CASSQADRAKPRDEQYF.